The 15 T cell receptor beta chains below all came from one sample that was sequenced in a study of cytomegalovirus exposure and HLA in healthy donors. PCR was performed using 60 Vbeta and 13 Jbeta primers. Profiling relied on immunoSEQ multiplex PCR, and the TCRdb table lists in-frame clones only, not all of them. The table records roughly 180,000 clones, over 65% of them present only once. Sequenced sample: PBMCs. These receptors were taken from a man aged 18-30 years in good health and CMV-seronegative.

The chain couples TRBV27 to TRBJ1-6; no clear D. The CDR3 consists of 14 residues. Trimming removed 5 bases from V and 8 bases from J, with 13 bases in between. Germline lookup yields CDR1 MNHEY and CDR2 SMNVEV (reference sequence). The CDR3 DNA is TGTGCCAGCAGTCCCCCACAGACCTATTCACCCCTCCACTTT. Protein sequence: CASSPPQTYSPLHF.

This chain connects TRBV4-2 to TRBJ2-7; 7 bases map to TRBD2. V gave up 0 bases and J gave up 6 bases; unmatched junction bases: 8. This CDR3 is 15 amino acids long. In germline, CDR1 is LGHNA, CDR2 YNFKEQ. The CDR3 DNA follows: TGTGCCAGCAGCCAAGATAACACTGGCGGGAGCGAGCAGTACTTC. Its translation is CASSQDNTGGSEQYF.

This sequence joins TRBV18 and TRBJ2-7, with 11 bases that match TRBD2. The CDR3 totals 17 residues. Unmatched junction bases numbered 6, after V lost 0 bases and J lost 2 bases. Germline lookup yields CDR1 KGHSH and CDR2 LQKENI. In DNA, the CDR3 is TGTGCCAGCTCACCACCGGGTCGACTAGCGGGGACCTACGAGCAGTACTTC. This sequence encodes CASSPPGRLAGTYEQYF.

This clone was seen a single time. V and J are TRBV5-1 and TRBJ2-2; TRBD1 agrees at 7 bases. This CDR3 is built from 17 residues. The V gene end was trimmed by 5 bases and the J gene end by 0 bases; junction bases not matched to a gene: 10. Germline V gene lookup returns CDR1 SGHRS and CDR2 YFSETQ. The CDR3 DNA is TGCGCCAGCAGTATTGCAGTCGGGACAGCGAACACCGGGGAGCTGTTTTTT. As protein: CASSIAVGTANTGELFF.

This rearrangement joins TRBV28 to TRBJ2-7; 10 bases agree with TRBD1. The CDR3 is 14 amino acids. V dropped 5 bases and J dropped 5; count of bases not matched to a gene: 6. Germline CDR1 MDHEN, CDR2 SYDVKM. Written as DNA, the CDR3 is TGTGCCAGCAGTACCGGGACAGGGGTCCACGAGCAGTACTTC. This sequence encodes CASSTGTGVHEQYF.

This sequence joins TRBV19 and TRBJ2-3; 9 bases align to TRBD2. Germline-derived CDR1 and CDR2 are LNHDA and SQIVND (reference sequence). There are 15 residues in the CDR3. Losses at the gene ends were 6 bases for V and 6 bases for J; bases not matched to a gene: 10. CDR3 in amino acids: CASSETSGRWDTQYF. In DNA form, the CDR3 reads TGTGCCAGTAGCGAGACTAGCGGAAGGTGGGATACGCAGTATTTT.

With regard to this clone: One end of the junction is discordant with germline, which a read error may explain. This same CDR3 is encoded by further DNA sequences in the sample. The chain uses TRBV7-9 and TRBJ1-1; a possible D gene is TRBD1 (5 bases). Looked up from germline, CDR1 is SEHNR and CDR2 is FQNEAQ (reference sequence). There are 15 residues in the CDR3. The CDR3 bases are TGTGCCAGCAGCCCCCCGGGGGTAGTGAACACTGAAGCCTTCTTT. It yields the protein CASSPPGVVNTEAFF. Full variable domain (remainder filled in from reference TRBV7-9 and TRBJ1-1): DTGVSQNPRHKITKRGQNVTFRCDPISEHNRLYWYRQTLGQGPEFLTYFQNEAQLEKSRLLSDRFSAERPKGSFSTLEIQRTEQGDSAMYLCASSPPGVVNTEAFFGQGTRLTVV.

Worth noting for this clone: Its ends do not fully match the called genes, so a read error is possible. The chain joins TRBV18 to TRBJ1-5, with 9 positions matching TRBD1. From germline, CDR1 is KGHSH and CDR2 LQKENI. CDR3 length: 13 residues. The CDR3 is CASSPVPGQGVAF. For the CDR3, the DNA is TGTGCCAGCTCACCCGTCCCGGGACAGGGCGTCGCTTTT.

The J gene is TRBJ2-1, the V gene TRBV7-2; 10 bases match TRBD1. V gave up 5 bases and J gave up 6 bases; unmatched junction bases: 7. The CDR3 totals 15 residues. Looked up from germline, CDR1 is SGHTA and CDR2 is FQGNSA. The CDR3 nucleotides are TGTGCCAGCAGCCGCGCTGGACAGGGGGTCAATGAGCAGTTCTTC. Amino acids: CASSRAGQGVNEQFF.

This clone turned up a few times. The chain joins TRBV13 to TRBJ1-2; TRBD1 matches 9 bases. V trimming: 3 bases; J trimming: 8 bases; junction bases outside the gene matches: 4. This CDR3 has 13 amino acids. Germline assignment: CDR1 PRHDT and CDR2 FYEKMQ (reference sequence). CDR3 bases: TGTGCCAGCAGCTTGGACAGGGGAATCGGCTACACCTTC. Its protein is CASSLDRGIGYTF.

This clone was seen more than once but under ten times. The CDR3: CASSLSRTRREQYF. As DNA, the CDR3 is TGTGCCAGCAGCTTGTCTCGGACAAGGCGCGAGCAGTACTTC. The V call is TRBV5-6, the J call TRBJ2-7, with TRBD1 as a possible D gene (5 bases). This CDR3 region has 14 residues. The germline V gene has CDR1 SGHDT and CDR2 YYEEEE. V lost 1 base to trimming and J lost 6 bases, with 14 bases between them.

The V gene is TRBV14, the J gene TRBJ1-1; D is possibly TRBD1 (5 bases). The CDR3 totals 14 residues. Trimming left V 1 base short and J 3 bases short, with 9 bases between. Looked up from germline, CDR1 is SGHDN and CDR2 is FVKESK. In DNA, the CDR3 is TGTGCCAGCAGCCAAGGTTCAGGGCACACTGAAGCTTTCTTT. Its protein product is CASSQGSGHTEAFF.

The chain has TRBV19 and TRBJ1-2; D might be TRBD1 (5 bases). Germline loops: CDR1 LNHDA, CDR2 SQIVND (reference sequence). V dropped 3 bases and J dropped 4 bases, with 9 bases sitting between them. The CDR3 covers 13 residues. CDR3 sequence reads: CASSMGPVYGYTF. DNA of the CDR3: TGTGCCAGTAGTATGGGGCCAGTCTATGGCTACACCTTC.

J is TRBJ2-5 and V is TRBV13; D might be TRBD1 (7 bases). The CDR3 is made up of 15 amino acids. The V gene's germline CDR1 is PRHDT and CDR2 FYEKMQ (reference sequence). V lost 5 bases and J lost 5, with 18 bases in between. The CDR3 coding sequence is TGTGCCAGCAGCACGGGACAGCGGGTAACTGAGACCCAGTACTTC. Translation gives CASSTGQRVTETQYF.

The V gene is TRBV9, the J gene TRBJ1-1, with D possibly TRBD1 on 6 matching bases. The ends were cut back, 3 bases at V and 2 bases at J, with 14 bases in the middle. This CDR3 has 15 residues. Germline CDR1 is SGDLS and CDR2 is YYNGEE. The CDR3 DNA follows: TGTGCCAGCAGCGAAGTGGACAGATTCAACACTGAAGCTTTCTTT. Translating it yields CASSEVDRFNTEAFF.